The 23 T cell receptor beta chains listed next were all sequenced from one sample in a study of spatial heterogeneity in lung cancer. Indicated time point: sample taken at primary tumor resection. Via MiXCR, TCRdb re-called the 5' RACE reads, giving one row per CDR3 protein. The repertoire holds some 55,000 distinct CDR3 sequences, with 6.3% as singletons. The sample consisted of PBMCs, taken at surgery. Receptors originate from a female donor with early-stage non-small cell lung cancer.

This clonotype was counted at least ten times. V gene TRBV7-8 combines with J gene TRBJ1-6, with 8 nucleotides matching TRBD1. There are 16 residues in the CDR3. Germline CDR1 and CDR2: SGHVS and FQNEAQ. The V gene end was trimmed by 5 bases and the J gene end by 3 bases; junction bases not matched to a gene: 6. CDR3 nucleotides: TGTGCCAGCAGCCCTCTGACAGGGGTCTATAATTCACCCCTCCACTTT. It is translated as CASSPLTGVYNSPLHF.

At least ten counts were recorded for this clonotype. The rearrangement uses TRBV28 and TRBJ2-3; 7 nucleotides line up with TRBD1. Germline assignment: CDR1 MDHEN and CDR2 SYDVKM. V lost 3 bases, J lost 1 base, and 4 bases stayed unmatched. The CDR3 runs 15 residues. The CDR3 DNA reads TGTGCCAGCAGTTTGACAGGGTATGGCACAGATACGCAGTATTTT. This gives the protein CASSLTGYGTDTQYF.

This clonotype was recorded a few times. J is TRBJ2-3 and V is TRBV29-1; 8 nucleotides agree with TRBD2. Germline trimming cut 3 bases from V and 0 bases from J; bases unmatched to any gene: 5. Germline-derived CDR1 and CDR2 are SQVTM and ANQGSEA. The CDR3 runs 15 residues. The CDR3: CSVEKAGGSTDTQYF. In DNA, the CDR3 is TGCAGCGTTGAGAAGGCGGGAGGTAGCACAGATACGCAGTATTTT.

This clonotype was recorded at least ten times. The chain carries TRBV20-1 and TRBJ2-7, with D perhaps TRBD1 (6 bases). Trimming removed 0 bases from V and 5 bases from J, with 8 bases in between. The CDR3 length is 12 residues. Germline V CDR1 and CDR2: DFQATT, SNEGSKA (reference sequence). CDR3 DNA sequence: TGCAGTGCTAGAGATAAGGGGGACGAGCAGTACTTC. Its translation: CSARDKGDEQYF.

This clonotype has at least ten counts. V is TRBV3-1 and J is TRBJ2-1, with D unclear. The CDR3 totals 15 residues. The germline CDR1 and CDR2 sequences are LGHDT and YNNKEL (reference sequence). V shed 5 bases and J shed 3 bases, with 14 bases lying between them. CDR3: CASSAGQSHYNEQFF. CDR3 coding DNA: TGTGCCAGCAGCGCTGGTCAGTCCCACTACAATGAGCAGTTCTTC.

This clonotype was observed many times. The rearrangement uses TRBV3-1 and TRBJ2-5; D is perhaps TRBD1 (5 bases). This CDR3 comprises 15 residues. Between the trimmed V and J ends, which lost 1 base and 2 bases, there was a span of 11 bases. Germline V gene lookup returns CDR1 LGHDT and CDR2 YNNKEL (reference sequence). In nucleotides, the CDR3 is TGTGCCAGCAGCCAAGGACTGACAGCTCAAGAGACCCAGTACTTC. This sequence encodes CASSQGLTAQETQYF.

This clonotype was counted ten times or more. At one end, the junction sequence differs from germline, possibly due to a read error. V and J are TRBV27 and TRBJ2-3; no firm D call. The CDR3 runs 16 residues. CDR1 MNHEY and CDR2 SMNVEV come from the germline V gene (reference sequence). The CDR3, as DNA: TGTGCCAGCAGTTTATCGCGCGGCCTCCGCACGGATACGCAGTATTTT. Translated: CASSLSRGLRTDTQYF.

Ten or more counts support this clonotype. The chain is built from TRBV12-3 or TRBV12-4 and TRBJ1-1, with D possibly being TRBD1 (6 bases). This CDR3 comprises 14 residues. V lost 6 bases, J lost 0 bases, and 11 bases lay in between. CDR3 residues: CASRTGNMNTEAFF. The CDR3 nucleotides read TGTGCCAGCAGAACAGGGAACATGAACACTGAAGCTTTCTTT.

In regard to this clonotype: Given the absence of the conserved phenylalanine or tryptophan at the CDR3 end, a read error is likely. This chain links TRBV5-6 with TRBJ2-1; maybe TRBD1 (5 bases). Germline V CDR1 and CDR2: SGHDT, YYEEEE. V was cut by 0 bases and J by 4 bases, with 11 bases left in between. The CDR3 covers 15 residues. The CDR3 DNA sequence: TGTGCCAGCAGCTTGGACGGCAGGGTTTACAATGAGCAGTTCCTC. This codes for CASSLDGRVYNEQFL.

This clonotype has at least ten counts. The chain couples TRBV30 to TRBJ1-2, with unresolved D. Between the trimmed V and J ends, which lost 4 bases and 3 bases, there was a span of 21 bases. The CDR3 totals 16 residues. Germline assignment: CDR1 GTSNPN and CDR2 SVGIG (reference sequence). The CDR3 loop reads CAWTGLRYGAHYGYTF. The CDR3 DNA reads as TGTGCCTGGACCGGACTTCGATACGGTGCTCACTATGGCTACACCTTC.

This clonotype has just a few counts. The CDR3 reads CASSSNAGTVNTEAFF. CDR3 sequence (DNA): TGTGCCAGCAGCTCAAACGCCGGGACGGTGAACACTGAAGCTTTCTTT. J is TRBJ1-1 and V is TRBV7-3, with D perhaps matching TRBD1 (5 bases). This CDR3 has 16 residues. Germline values: CDR1 SGHTA, CDR2 FQGTGA. V lost 4 bases to trimming and J lost 0 bases, with 15 bases between them.

The table lists this clonotype with many counts. The chain links TRBV7-2 to TRBJ2-7; unclear D gene. The CDR3 is 14 amino acids. V lost 2 bases and J lost 1, with 9 bases in between. The germline CDR1 and CDR2 sequences are SGHTA and FQGNSA. CDR3 residues: CASSLRVHSYEQYF. The CDR3 DNA is TGTGCCAGCAGCTTAAGGGTGCATTCCTACGAGCAGTACTTC. Using reference TRBV7-2 and TRBJ2-7 for the parts outside the CDR3, the full variable domain is GAGVSQSPSNKVTEKGKDVELRCDPISGHTALYWYRQSLGQGLEFLIYFQGNSAPDKSGLPSDRFSAERTGGSVSTLTIQRTQQEDSAVYLCASSLRVHSYEQYFGPGTRLTVT.

Ten or more counts support this clonotype. V gene TRBV2 combines with J gene TRBJ1-4, with TRBD1 as a possible D gene (5 bases). Germline V lookup: CDR1 SNHLY, CDR2 FYNNEI. The CDR3 loop spans 14 amino acids. Trimming shortened V by 5 bases and J by 6 bases, and 13 bases separated the two germline ends. The CDR3, as DNA: TGTGCCAGCAGTAGGGACGGGGATTATGAAAAACTGTTTTTT. It encodes CASSRDGDYEKLFF.

This clonotype was recorded at least ten times. The V and J genes are TRBV4-2 and TRBJ2-3; 11 positions agree with TRBD2. The CDR3 is 17 residues long. The germline V gene encodes CDR1 LGHNA and CDR2 YNFKEQ. The V segment lost 0 bases and the J segment 2 bases; nucleotides outside the gene matches: 4. In DNA, the CDR3 is TGTGCCAGCAGCCAAGAGACTAGCGGGGTAATCACAGATACGCAGTATTTT. Encoded protein: CASSQETSGVITDTQYF.

There are many counts of this clonotype. The chain links TRBV5-1 to TRBJ2-1; D uncertain. The germline CDR1 and CDR2 sequences are SGHRS and YFSETQ. The CDR3 extends over 17 amino acids. V was cut by 0 bases and J by 0 bases, with 13 bases left in between. The chain's CDR3 is CASSLAGYTTSYNEQFF. CDR3 DNA sequence: TGCGCCAGCAGCTTGGCCGGGTACACCACCTCCTACAATGAGCAGTTCTTC.

This clonotype appeared many times. V gene TRBV5-1 combines with J gene TRBJ2-3; 15 bases align to TRBD2. Germline-derived CDR1 and CDR2 are SGHRS and YFSETQ. The CDR3 runs 17 residues. Trimming at V came to 4 bases and at J to 5 bases, leaving 8 bases not matched to a gene. The CDR3 reads CASSPGLAGGPKDTQYF. The CDR3 bases are TGCGCCAGCAGCCCCGGACTAGCGGGGGGGCCAAAAGATACGCAGTATTTT.

This clonotype was observed a handful of times. The chain links TRBV5-4 to TRBJ2-7, with 12 bases identical to TRBD2. There are 16 residues in the CDR3. V shed 3 bases and J 2 bases; nucleotides not matched to a gene: 6. CDR1 SGHNT and CDR2 YYREEE come from the germline V gene (reference sequence). The CDR3 nucleotides are TGTGCCAGCAGCTCTCGGACTAGCGGGGCAACCTACGAGCAGTACGTC. Translating it yields CASSSRTSGATYEQYV.

This clonotype was seen only a few times. V is TRBV7-2 and J is TRBJ1-5; D may be TRBD1 (5 bases). Germline V CDR1 and CDR2: SGHTA, FQGNSA. V lost 6 bases to trimming and J lost 11 bases, with 17 bases between them. This CDR3 contains 13 residues. The CDR3 region has the DNA TGTGCCAGCAGTTGGGACGGGGATGGGACCCAGCATTTT. Translation gives CASSWDGDGTQHF.

This chain joins TRBV7-2 and TRBJ2-4; 10 bases are shared with TRBD1. Trimming cost V 5 bases and J 7 bases; bases outside gene matches: 8. This CDR3 has 15 amino acids. Per germline, CDR1 SGHTA and CDR2 FQGNSA. In DNA form, the CDR3 reads TGTGCCAGCAGCCCAGGCCCGGGACAGGGGAACATTCAGTACTTC. This translates into CASSPGPGQGNIQYF.

This clonotype was detected many times. DNA of the CDR3: TGTGCCACCAGCAGAGATCCCCCGCTAGCGGGGGCCACAGATACGCAGTATTTT. Its protein is CATSRDPPLAGATDTQYF. The chain recombines TRBV15 with TRBJ2-3; 10 nucleotides line up with TRBD2. This CDR3 region has 18 residues. Germline V gene lookup returns CDR1 LNHNV and CDR2 YYDKDF (reference sequence). After removal of 0 bases from V and 2 bases from J, the junction contained 8 bases not matched to a gene. Supplemented by reference TRBV15 and TRBJ2-3, the full variable domain reads DAMVIQNPRYQVTQFGKPVTLSCSQTLNHNVMYWYQQKSSQAPKLLFHYYDKDFNNEADTPDNFQSRRPNTSFCFLDIRSPGLGDTAMYLCATSRDPPLAGATDTQYFGPGTRLTVL.

Concerning this clonotype: The junction differs from germline at one of its ends, possibly a read error. V and J are TRBV7-9 and TRBJ2-3, with 11 bases aligning to TRBD1. The CDR3 consists of 17 residues. Germline-derived CDR1 and CDR2 are SEHNR and FQNEAQ (reference sequence). The DNA for the CDR3 is TGTACCAGCAGCTTAGCCGGGACAGGGGGACGCACAGATACGCAGTATTTT. Residues: CTSSLAGTGGRTDTQYF.

This clonotype turned up a few times. The chain couples TRBV20-1 to TRBJ2-7; D unclear. The CDR3 extends over 13 amino acids. Trimming pared 3 bases from V and 0 bases from J, leaving 9 bases between. The V gene's germline CDR1 is DFQATT and CDR2 SNEGSKA (reference sequence). The DNA for the CDR3 is TGCAGTGCTAGGGGCCGTCTCTCCTACGAGCAGTACGTC. Its protein product is CSARGRLSYEQYV.

This clonotype was seen a handful of times. This sequence joins TRBV7-9 and TRBJ1-3, with TRBD1 matching over 7 bases. The CDR3 has 16 residues. Germline CDR1 SEHNR, CDR2 FQNEAQ (reference sequence). The ends lost 5 bases at V and 0 bases at J; junction bases unmatched: 7. The CDR3 spells CASSPPGQSSGNTIYF. In nucleotides, the CDR3 is TGTGCCAGCAGCCCGCCGGGACAGAGCTCTGGAAACACCATATATTTT.